These T cell receptor beta chains were read from a single sample in a study of vaccination and CD4 T cells after COVID-19. Their specific antigens are unknown. A single record per CDR3 protein comes from TCRdb applying MiXCR to the PCR reads. The data show roughly 22,000 distinct CDR3 sequences, less than 35% seen once. Sequencing used cultured CD4+ T cells from blood. These receptors came from a human donor with COVID-19. CDR3s include the opening cysteine and the closing phenylalanine or tryptophan. A D gene is named only where the DNA matches it firmly. Only some rows state a clone size, as once, few, many or a class for expanded clones.

>TRBV7-9|-|TRBJ2-7|-
CASSLFTEQYF
TGTGCCAGCAGCTTATTTACCGAGCAGTACTTC
>TRBV7-2|-|TRBJ1-4|-
CASSSAGAVNEKLFF
TGTGCCAGCAGCTCGGCGGGGGCGGTTAATGAAAAACTGTTTTTT
>TRBV20-1|-|TRBJ1-1|-
CSGKRGNTEAFF
TGCAGTGGTAAGCGGGGGAACACTGAAGCTTTCTTT
>TRBV12-3/TRBV12-4|-|TRBJ1-5|-
CASSLARVGQPQHF
TGTGCCAGCAGTTTAGCCAGGGTGGGTCAGCCCCAGCATTTT
>TRBV24-1|few|TRBJ2-5|TRBD1
CATSEPAGGGETQYF
TGTGCCACCAGTGAACCAGCAGGGGGCGGAGAGACCCAGTACTTC
>TRBV19|-|TRBJ2-2|TRBD2
CATLSRGGGKNTGELFF
TGTGCCACCCTGTCAAGGGGCGGGGGGAAGAACACCGGGGAGCTGTTTTTT
>TRBV27|medium-sized|TRBJ2-5|-
CASSGGGAGETQYF
TGTGCCAGCAGTGGGGGGGGCGCGGGAGAGACCCAGTACTTC
>TRBV11-2|-|TRBJ2-3|-
CASRPSDTQYF
TGTGCCAGCAGACCGTCAGATACGCAGTATTTT
>TRBV18|-|TRBJ2-5|-
CASSALGRGETQYF
TGTGCCAGCTCAGCTCTGGGTCGGGGAGAGACCCAGTACTTC
>TRBV20-1|-|TRBJ1-5|-
CSARGQYSNQPQHF
TGCAGTGCTAGAGGACAGTATAGCAATCAGCCCCAGCATTTT
>TRBV7-2|-|TRBJ1-2|-
CASSLAAGNYGYTF
TGTGCCAGCAGCTTAGCCGCAGGGAACTATGGCTACACCTTC
>TRBV7-9|few|TRBJ1-2|-
CASSPVGVGGYTF
TGTGCCAGCAGCCCGGTGGGTGTTGGTGGCTACACCTTC
>TRBV19|-|TRBJ2-1|TRBD2
CASSKGSGGASYNEQFF
TGTGCCAGTAGTAAGGGAAGCGGGGGGGCCTCCTACAATGAGCAGTTCTTC
>TRBV6-1|-|TRBJ2-5|-
CASRRGTIQETQYF
TGTGCCAGCAGGCGGGGGACAATACAAGAGACCCAGTACTTC
>TRBV6-2/TRBV6-3|few|TRBJ1-3|-
CASSWGTGNTIYF
TGTGCCAGCAGTTGGGGGACTGGAAACACCATATATTTT
>TRBV7-2|-|TRBJ1-5|-
CASSPWQSAPQHF
TGTGCCAGCAGCCCGTGGCAGTCAGCGCCCCAGCATTTT
>TRBV24-1|-|TRBJ2-3|TRBD1
CATSDEGQGAGDTQYF
TGTGCCACCAGTGATGAGGGACAGGGGGCTGGAGATACGCAGTATTTT
>TRBV11-2|-|TRBJ2-7|-
CASSLAGYEQYF
TGTGCCAGCAGCTTAGCCGGCTACGAGCAGTACTTC
>TRBV7-2|few|TRBJ2-1|TRBD2
CASSLSRGGEQFF
TGTGCCAGCAGCTTATCTCGGGGGGGGGAGCAGTTCTTC
>TRBV29-1|-|TRBJ2-3|-
CSVEAGVGDTQYF
TGCAGCGTTGAGGCCGGGGTGGGCGATACGCAGTATTTT
>TRBV7-2|-|TRBJ2-7|-
CASSLDSRYSYEQYF
TGTGCCAGCAGCTTAGATAGCAGGTATTCCTACGAGCAGTACTTC
>TRBV5-4|few|TRBJ2-7|TRBD1
CASSATGTGESYEQYF
TGTGCCAGCAGCGCCACCGGGACAGGGGAATCCTACGAGCAGTACTTC
>TRBV19|-|TRBJ1-3|-
CASSIVGSGNTIYF
TGTGCCAGTAGTATAGTAGGCTCTGGAAACACCATATATTTT
>TRBV20-1|-|TRBJ1-6|-
CSAAGQSSYNSPLHF
TGCAGTGCTGCAGGACAGAGCTCCTATAATTCACCCCTCCACTTT
>TRBV2|-|TRBJ1-2|-
CASSDYKTYGYTF
TGTGCCAGCAGTGACTACAAAACCTATGGCTACACCTTC
>TRBV20-1|-|TRBJ1-2|-
CGARARDGANYGYTF
TGCGGTGCTAGAGCCCGGGACGGCGCTAACTATGGCTACACCTTC
>TRBV10-3|few|TRBJ2-2|TRBD2
CAISVVAGETGELFF
TGTGCCATCAGTGTAGTAGCGGGAGAGACCGGGGAGCTGTTTTTT
>TRBV10-3|few|TRBJ2-2|-
CAISDTPTATGELFF
TGTGCCATCAGTGATACGCCGACGGCGACCGGGGAGCTGTTTTTT
>TRBV11-2|few|TRBJ2-3|-
CASSLVTLPTDTQYF
TGTGCCAGCAGCTTAGTGACTCTCCCCACAGATACGCAGTATTTT
>TRBV19|few|TRBJ1-5|-
CASKRYSNQPQHF
TGTGCCAGTAAGCGCTATAGCAATCAGCCCCAGCATTTT
>TRBV19|few|TRBJ1-2|-
CASSSYSANYGYTF
TGTGCCAGTAGTTCCTACAGTGCAAACTATGGCTACACCTTC
>TRBV12-3/TRBV12-4|-|TRBJ2-5|-
CASSSLETQYF
TGTGCCAGCAGTTCTCTCGAGACCCAGTACTTC
>TRBV11-3|-|TRBJ2-7|-
CASSAIPREQYF
TGTGCCAGCAGCGCCATCCCCAGAGAGCAGTACTTC
>TRBV5-1|-|TRBJ2-5|TRBD2
CASSLEGLAGALRETQYF
TGCGCCAGCAGCTTGGAGGGACTAGCGGGGGCCCTGAGGGAGACCCAGTACTTC
>TRBV28|few|TRBJ2-2|-
CASLGQRATGELFF
TGTGCCAGCCTCGGTCAGCGGGCCACCGGGGAGCTGTTTTTT
>TRBV7-9|-|TRBJ2-7|TRBD1
CASSSGTGAEQYF
TGTGCCAGCAGCTCCGGGACAGGGGCCGAGCAGTACTTC
>TRBV4-3|-|TRBJ2-2|-
CASSQVRPGHPNTGELFF
TGCGCCAGCAGCCAAGTCAGACCGGGACACCCGAACACCGGGGAGCTGTTTTTT
>TRBV7-9|few|TRBJ1-4|TRBD1
CASSLGRQGPNEKLFF
TGTGCCAGCAGCTTAGGGCGACAGGGCCCTAATGAAAAACTGTTTTTT
>TRBV6-5|few|TRBJ1-2|TRBD1
CASSYQGQGAIGYTF
TGTGCCAGCAGTTACCAAGGACAGGGGGCGATCGGCTACACCTTC
>TRBV6-1|-|TRBJ2-4|TRBD1
CASSATGPKNIQYF
TGTGCCAGCAGTGCGACAGGGCCCAAAAACATTCAGTACTTC
>TRBV27|few|TRBJ1-1|-
CASSLRLGNTEAFF
TGTGCCAGCAGTTTAAGGTTAGGGAACACTGAAGCTTTCTTT
>TRBV27|-|TRBJ2-5|TRBD1
CASSPWTGGIETQYF
TGTGCCAGCAGCCCGTGGACAGGGGGCATAGAGACCCAGTACTTC
>TRBV4-1|-|TRBJ1-2|-
CASSQEGQGVSSYYGYTF
TGCGCCAGCAGCCAAGAAGGGCAGGGTGTGTCCTCCTACTATGGCTACACCTTC
>TRBV12-3/TRBV12-4|few|TRBJ1-2|-
CASRTRGTNGYTF
TGTGCCAGCAGGACCAGGGGTACTAATGGCTACACCTTC
>TRBV7-3|-|TRBJ2-5|TRBD1
CASSSTTGGWETQYF
TGTGCCAGCAGCTCGACGACAGGGGGCTGGGAGACCCAGTACTTC
>TRBV7-8|medium-sized|TRBJ1-2|-
CASSKNGQDYGYTF
TGTGCCAGCAGCAAGAACGGGCAGGATTATGGCTACACCTTC
>TRBV19|-|TRBJ2-1|-
CASKAQTRNEQFF
TGTGCCAGTAAAGCCCAGACTAGGAATGAGCAGTTCTTC
>TRBV10-1|-|TRBJ1-2|-
CASSERTRSGYTF
TGCGCCAGCAGCGAGAGAACCAGGAGCGGCTACACCTTC
>TRBV6-1|-|TRBJ2-2|TRBD2
CASSRSGSTANTGELFF
TGTGCCAGCAGCCGTAGCGGGTCTACCGCGAACACCGGGGAGCTGTTTTTT
>TRBV12-3/TRBV12-4|-|TRBJ1-1|-
CASSPRPPRRVNTEAFF
TGTGCCAGCAGTCCCCGTCCACCCCGGCGGGTGAACACTGAAGCTTTCTTT
>TRBV19|few|TRBJ2-7|-
CASSIDLGEQYF
TGTGCCAGTAGTATAGATCTAGGAGAGCAGTACTTC
>TRBV20-1|-|TRBJ2-7|-
CSASGGAVGVGTYEQYF
TGCAGTGCTAGTGGAGGGGCAGTTGGCGTCGGGACCTACGAGCAGTACTTC
>TRBV11-2|-|TRBJ2-2|-
CASSGHITGELFF
TGTGCCAGCAGCGGACATATCACCGGGGAGCTGTTTTTT
>TRBV27|few|TRBJ2-1|-
CASTKIDGLSYNEQFF
TGTGCCAGCACTAAAATCGACGGACTCTCCTACAATGAGCAGTTCTTC